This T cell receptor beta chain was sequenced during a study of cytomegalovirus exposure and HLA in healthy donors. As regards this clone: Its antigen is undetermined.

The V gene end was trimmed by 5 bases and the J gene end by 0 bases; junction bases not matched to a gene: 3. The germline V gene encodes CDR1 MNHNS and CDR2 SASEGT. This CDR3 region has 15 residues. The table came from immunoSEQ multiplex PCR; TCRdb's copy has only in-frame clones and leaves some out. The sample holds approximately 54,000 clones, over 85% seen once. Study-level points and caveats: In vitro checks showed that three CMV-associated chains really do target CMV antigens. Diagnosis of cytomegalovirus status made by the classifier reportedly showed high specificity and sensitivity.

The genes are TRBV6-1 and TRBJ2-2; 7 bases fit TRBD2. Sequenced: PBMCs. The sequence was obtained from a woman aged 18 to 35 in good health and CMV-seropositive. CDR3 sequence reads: CASSLSGANTGELFF. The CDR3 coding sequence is TGTGCCAGCAGTCTAAGCGGGGCGAACACCGGGGAGCTGTTTTTT.